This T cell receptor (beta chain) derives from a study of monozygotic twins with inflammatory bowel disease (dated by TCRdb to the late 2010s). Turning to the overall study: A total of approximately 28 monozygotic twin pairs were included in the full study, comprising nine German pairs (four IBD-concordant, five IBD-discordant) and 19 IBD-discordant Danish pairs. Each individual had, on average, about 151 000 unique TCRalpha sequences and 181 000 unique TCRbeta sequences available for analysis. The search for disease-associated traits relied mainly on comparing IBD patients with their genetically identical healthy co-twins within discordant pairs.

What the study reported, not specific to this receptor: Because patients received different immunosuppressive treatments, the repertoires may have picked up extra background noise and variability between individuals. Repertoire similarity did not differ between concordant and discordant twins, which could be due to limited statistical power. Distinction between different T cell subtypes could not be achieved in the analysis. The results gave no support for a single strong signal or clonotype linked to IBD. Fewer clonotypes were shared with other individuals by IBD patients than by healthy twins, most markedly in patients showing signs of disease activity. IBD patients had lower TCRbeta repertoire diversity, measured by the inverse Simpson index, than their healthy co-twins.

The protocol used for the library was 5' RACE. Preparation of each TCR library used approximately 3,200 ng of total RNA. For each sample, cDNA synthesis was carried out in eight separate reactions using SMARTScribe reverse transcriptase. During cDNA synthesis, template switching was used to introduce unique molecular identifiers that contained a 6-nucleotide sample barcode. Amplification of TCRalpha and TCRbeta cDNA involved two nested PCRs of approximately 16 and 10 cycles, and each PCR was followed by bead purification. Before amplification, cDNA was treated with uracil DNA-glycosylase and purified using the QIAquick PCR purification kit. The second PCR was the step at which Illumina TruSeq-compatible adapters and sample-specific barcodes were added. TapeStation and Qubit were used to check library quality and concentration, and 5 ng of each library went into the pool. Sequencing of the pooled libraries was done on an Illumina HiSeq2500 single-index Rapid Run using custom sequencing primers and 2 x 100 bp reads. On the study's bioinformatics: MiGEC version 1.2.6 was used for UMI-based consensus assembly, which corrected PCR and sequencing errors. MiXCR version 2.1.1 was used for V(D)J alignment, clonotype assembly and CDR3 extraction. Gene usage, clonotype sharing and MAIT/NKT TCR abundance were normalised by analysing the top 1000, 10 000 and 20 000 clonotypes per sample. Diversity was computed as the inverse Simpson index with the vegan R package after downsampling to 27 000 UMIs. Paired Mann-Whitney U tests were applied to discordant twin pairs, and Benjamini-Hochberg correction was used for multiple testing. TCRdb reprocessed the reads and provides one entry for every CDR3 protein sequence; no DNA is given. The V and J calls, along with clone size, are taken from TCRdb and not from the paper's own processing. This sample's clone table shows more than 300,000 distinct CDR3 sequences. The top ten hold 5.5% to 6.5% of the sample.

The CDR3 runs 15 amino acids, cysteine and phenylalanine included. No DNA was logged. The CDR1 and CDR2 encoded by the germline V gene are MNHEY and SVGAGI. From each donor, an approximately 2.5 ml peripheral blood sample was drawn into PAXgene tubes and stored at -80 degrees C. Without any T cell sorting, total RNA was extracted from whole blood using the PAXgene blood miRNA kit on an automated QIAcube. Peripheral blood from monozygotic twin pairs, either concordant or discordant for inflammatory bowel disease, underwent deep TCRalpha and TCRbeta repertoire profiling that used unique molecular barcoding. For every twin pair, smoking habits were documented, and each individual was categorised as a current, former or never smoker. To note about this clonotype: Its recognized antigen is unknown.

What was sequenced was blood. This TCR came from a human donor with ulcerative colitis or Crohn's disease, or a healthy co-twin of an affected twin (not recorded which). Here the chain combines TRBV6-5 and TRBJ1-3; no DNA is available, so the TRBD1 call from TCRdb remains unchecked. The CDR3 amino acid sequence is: CASSYPGQEGNTIYF.